One T cell receptor beta chain is described in this entry. The repertoire was sequenced with immunoSEQ multiplex PCR; TCRdb's copy has only in-frame clones and lacks some. The repertoire holds a few hundred thousand clones, approximately 79% seen once, with around a tenth in the top ten. The sample belongs to a study of shared clonotypes between healthy human individuals. CDR3 length: 14 residues. Deletions cut 4 bases from V and 1 base from J, with 9 bases between. Looked up from germline, CDR1 is SGHAT and CDR2 is FQNNGV. The sequence came from a man between 25 and 39 years old in good health. Sequenced sample: memory CD4+ T cells sorted from blood. Regarding subset: CD45RA-negative fraction. V gene TRBV11-2 combines with J gene TRBJ2-3, with a possible D match to TRBD2 (6 bases). The CDR3 DNA is TGTGCCAGCAGCTCGACTAGGGGCACAGATACGCAGTATTTT. It encodes CASSSTRGTDTQYF.